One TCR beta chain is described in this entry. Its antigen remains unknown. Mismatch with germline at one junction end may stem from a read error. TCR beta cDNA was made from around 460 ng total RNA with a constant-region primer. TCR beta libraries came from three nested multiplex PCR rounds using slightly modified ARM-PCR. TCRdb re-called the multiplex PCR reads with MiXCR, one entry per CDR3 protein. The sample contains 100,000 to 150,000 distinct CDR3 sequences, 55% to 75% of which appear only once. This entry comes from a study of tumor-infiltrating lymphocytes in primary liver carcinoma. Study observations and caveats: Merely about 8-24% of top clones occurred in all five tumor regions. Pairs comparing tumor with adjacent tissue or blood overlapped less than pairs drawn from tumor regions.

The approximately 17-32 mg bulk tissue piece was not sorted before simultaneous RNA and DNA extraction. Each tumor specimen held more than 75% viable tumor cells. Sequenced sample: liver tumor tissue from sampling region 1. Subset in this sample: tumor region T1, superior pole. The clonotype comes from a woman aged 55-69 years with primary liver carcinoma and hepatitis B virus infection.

The CDR3: CTSSSRRDRGSGGYTF. The CDR3 bases are TGTACCAGCAGTTCCCGGCGGGACAGGGGATCGGGTGGCTACACCTTC. J is TRBJ1-2 and V is TRBV28; 10 nucleotides agree with TRBD1. CDR3 size: 16 residues. Germline lookup yields CDR1 MDHEN and CDR2 SYDVKM.